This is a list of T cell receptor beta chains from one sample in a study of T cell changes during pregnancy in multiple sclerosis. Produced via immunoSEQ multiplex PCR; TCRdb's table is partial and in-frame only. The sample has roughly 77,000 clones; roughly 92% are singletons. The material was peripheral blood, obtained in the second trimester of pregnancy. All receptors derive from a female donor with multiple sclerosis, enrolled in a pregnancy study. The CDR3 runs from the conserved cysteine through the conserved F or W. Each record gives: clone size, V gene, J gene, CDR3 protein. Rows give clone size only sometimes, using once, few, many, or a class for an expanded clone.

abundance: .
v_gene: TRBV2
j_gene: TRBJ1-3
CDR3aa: CASTPGGNLGNTIYF

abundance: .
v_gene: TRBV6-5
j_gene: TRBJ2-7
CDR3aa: CASSRLAGSYEQYF

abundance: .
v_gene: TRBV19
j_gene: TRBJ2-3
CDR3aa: CASSSRVSTDTQYF

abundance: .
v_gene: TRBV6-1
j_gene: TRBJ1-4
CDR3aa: CASSEQIRLTGINEKLFF

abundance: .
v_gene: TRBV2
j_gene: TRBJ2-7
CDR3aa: CASSGRSYEQYF

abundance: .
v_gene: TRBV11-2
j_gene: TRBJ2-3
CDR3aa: CASSARGDPLNTQYF

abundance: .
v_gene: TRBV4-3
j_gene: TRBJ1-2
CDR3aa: CASSQEKRRNYGYTF

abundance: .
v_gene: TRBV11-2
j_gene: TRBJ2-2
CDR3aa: CASSPDRAPGELFF

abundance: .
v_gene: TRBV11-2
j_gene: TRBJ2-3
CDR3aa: CASSTSGRGATDTQYF

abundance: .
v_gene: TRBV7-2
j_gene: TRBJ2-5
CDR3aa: CASSFDSKETQYF

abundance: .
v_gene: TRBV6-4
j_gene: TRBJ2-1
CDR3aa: CASRGLAGASEQFF

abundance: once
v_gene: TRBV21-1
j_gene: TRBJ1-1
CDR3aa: CASSKEAGQNTEAFF

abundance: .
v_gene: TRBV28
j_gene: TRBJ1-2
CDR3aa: CASSFGAGANYGYTF

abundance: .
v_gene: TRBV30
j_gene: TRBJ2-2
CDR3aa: CAWSVGNLNTGELFF

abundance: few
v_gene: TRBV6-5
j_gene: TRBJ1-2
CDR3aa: CASSPRTGTYTF

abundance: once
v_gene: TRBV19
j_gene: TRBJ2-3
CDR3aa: CASSIQRFTDTQYF

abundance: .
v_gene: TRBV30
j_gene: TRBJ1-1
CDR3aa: CAWSPGYAMNTEAFF

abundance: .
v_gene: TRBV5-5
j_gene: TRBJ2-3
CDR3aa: CASSLVVDLSTDTQYF

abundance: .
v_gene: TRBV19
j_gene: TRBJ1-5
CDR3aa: CASSKTFTTRYSNQPQHF

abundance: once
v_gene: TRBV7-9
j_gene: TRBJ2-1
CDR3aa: CASSARLDRNEQFF

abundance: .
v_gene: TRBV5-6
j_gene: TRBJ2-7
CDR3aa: CASSLLTGQGIYEQYF

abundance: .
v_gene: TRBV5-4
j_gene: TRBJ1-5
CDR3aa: CASSLVATGNGIQPQHF

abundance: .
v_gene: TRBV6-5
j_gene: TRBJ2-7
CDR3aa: CASSYSGGRALNEQYF

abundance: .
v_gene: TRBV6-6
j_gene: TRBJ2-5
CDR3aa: CASSYPDSTGTQYF

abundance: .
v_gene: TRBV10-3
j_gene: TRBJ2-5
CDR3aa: CAISGESWETQYF

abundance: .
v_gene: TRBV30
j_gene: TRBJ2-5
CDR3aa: CAWDRAGFQETQYF

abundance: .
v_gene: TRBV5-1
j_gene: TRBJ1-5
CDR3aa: CASSREGNQPQHF

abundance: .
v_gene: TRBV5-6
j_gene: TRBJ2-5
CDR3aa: CASSLGQGASSGETQYF

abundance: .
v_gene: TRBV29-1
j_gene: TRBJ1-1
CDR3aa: CSAYQGSTEAFF

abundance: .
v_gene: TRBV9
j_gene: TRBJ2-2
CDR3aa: CASRRAGGRIGELFF

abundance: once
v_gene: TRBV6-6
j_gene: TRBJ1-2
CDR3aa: CASSYVQGSNYGYTF

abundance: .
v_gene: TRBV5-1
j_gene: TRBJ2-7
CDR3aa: CASSLDSGRSYEQYF

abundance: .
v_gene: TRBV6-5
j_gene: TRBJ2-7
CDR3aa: CASSYGSGLTYEQYF

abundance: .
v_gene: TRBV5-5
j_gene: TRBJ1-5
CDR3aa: CASSLVSGMGFQPQHF

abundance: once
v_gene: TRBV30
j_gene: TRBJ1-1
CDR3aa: CAWSEGPWTGNTEAFF

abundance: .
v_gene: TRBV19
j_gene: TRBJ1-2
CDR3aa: CASSPWLDRAFYGYTF

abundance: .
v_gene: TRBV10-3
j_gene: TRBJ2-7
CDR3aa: CAISESRTNSYEQYF

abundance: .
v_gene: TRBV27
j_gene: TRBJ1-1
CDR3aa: CASSTRQAEAFF

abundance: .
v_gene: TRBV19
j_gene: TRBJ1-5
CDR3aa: CASCDRGSTFMNQPQHF

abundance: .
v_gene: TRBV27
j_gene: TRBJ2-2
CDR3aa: CASSLSRDTGELFF

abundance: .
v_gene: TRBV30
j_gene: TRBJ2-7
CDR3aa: CAWITGREQYF